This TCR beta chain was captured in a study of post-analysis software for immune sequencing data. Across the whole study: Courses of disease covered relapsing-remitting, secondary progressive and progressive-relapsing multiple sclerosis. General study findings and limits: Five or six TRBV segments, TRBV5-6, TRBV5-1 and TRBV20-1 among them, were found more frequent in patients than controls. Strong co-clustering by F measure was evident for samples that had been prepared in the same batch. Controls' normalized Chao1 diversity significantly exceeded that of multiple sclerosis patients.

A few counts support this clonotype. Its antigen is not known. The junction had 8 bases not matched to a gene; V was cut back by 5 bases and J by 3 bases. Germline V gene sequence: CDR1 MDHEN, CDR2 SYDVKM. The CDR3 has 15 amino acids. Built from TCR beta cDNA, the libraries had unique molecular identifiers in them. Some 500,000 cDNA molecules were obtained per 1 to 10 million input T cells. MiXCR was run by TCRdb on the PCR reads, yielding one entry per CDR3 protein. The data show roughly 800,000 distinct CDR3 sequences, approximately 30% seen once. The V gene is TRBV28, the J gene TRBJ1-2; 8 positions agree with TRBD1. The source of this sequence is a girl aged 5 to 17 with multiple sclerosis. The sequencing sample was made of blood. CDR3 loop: CASSAPRGRDYGYTF. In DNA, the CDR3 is TGTGCCAGCAGTGCTCCCAGGGGGCGAGACTATGGCTACACCTTC.